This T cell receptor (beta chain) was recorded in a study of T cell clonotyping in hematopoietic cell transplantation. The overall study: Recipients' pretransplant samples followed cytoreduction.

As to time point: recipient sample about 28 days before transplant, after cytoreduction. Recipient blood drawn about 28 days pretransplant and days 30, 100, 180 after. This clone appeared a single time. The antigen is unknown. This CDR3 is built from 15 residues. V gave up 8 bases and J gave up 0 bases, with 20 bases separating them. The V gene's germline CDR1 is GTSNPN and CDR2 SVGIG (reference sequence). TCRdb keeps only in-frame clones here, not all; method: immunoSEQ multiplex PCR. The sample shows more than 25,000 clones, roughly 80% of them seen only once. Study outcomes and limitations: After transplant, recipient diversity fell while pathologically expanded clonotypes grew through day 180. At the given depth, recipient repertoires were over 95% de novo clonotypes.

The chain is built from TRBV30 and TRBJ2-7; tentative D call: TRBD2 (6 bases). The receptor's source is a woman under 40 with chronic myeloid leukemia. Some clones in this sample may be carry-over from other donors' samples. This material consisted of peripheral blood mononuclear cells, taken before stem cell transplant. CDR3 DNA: TGTGCCAGCCTCGCGGGACTGTTCCCCTCCTACGAGCAGTACTTC. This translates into CASLAGLFPSYEQYF.